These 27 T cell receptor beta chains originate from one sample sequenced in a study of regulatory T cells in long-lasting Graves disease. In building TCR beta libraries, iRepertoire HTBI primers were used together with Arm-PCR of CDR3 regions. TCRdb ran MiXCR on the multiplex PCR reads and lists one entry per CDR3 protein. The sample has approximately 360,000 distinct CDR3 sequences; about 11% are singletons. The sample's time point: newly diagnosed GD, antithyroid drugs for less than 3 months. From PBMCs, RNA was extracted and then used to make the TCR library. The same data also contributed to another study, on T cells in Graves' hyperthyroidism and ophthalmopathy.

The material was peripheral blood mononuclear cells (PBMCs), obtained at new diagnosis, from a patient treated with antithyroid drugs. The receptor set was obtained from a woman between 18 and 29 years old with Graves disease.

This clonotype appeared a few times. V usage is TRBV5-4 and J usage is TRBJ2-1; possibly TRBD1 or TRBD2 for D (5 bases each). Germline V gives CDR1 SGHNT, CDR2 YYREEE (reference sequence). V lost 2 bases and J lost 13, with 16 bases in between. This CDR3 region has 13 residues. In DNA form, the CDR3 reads TGTGCCAGCAGCTTAGGGACCCGGGTGGTTCAGTTCTTC. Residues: CASSLGTRVVQFF.

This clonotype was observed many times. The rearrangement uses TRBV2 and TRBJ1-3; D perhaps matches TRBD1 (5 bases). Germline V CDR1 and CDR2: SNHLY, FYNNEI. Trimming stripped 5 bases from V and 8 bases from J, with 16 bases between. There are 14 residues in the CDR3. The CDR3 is CASSTGMRGDTIYF. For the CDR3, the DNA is TGTGCCAGCAGTACGGGGATGAGAGGGGACACCATATATTTT.

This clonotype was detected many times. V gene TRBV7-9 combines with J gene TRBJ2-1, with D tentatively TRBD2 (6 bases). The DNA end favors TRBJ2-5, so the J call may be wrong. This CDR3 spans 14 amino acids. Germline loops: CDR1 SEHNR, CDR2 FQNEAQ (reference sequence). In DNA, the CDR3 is TGTGCCAGCAGCTTTGAACTAGCCAGGGAGACCCAGTACTTC. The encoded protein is CASSFELARETQYF.

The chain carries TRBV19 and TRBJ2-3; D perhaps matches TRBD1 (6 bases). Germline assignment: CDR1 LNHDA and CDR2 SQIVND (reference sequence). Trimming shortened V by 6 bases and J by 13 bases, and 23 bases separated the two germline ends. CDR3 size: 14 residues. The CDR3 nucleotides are TGTGCCAGTAGCCAGGGGCCTTCAATAGCGTCAAAGTATTTT. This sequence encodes CASSQGPSIASKYF.

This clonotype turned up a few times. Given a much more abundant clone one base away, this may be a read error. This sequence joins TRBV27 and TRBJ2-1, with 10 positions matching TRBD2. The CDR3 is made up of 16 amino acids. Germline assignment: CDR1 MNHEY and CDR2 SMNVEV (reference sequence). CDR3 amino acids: CASSSELAGPYNGQFF. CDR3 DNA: TGTGCCAGCAGTTCCGAACTAGCGGGACCCTACAATGGGCAGTTCTTC.

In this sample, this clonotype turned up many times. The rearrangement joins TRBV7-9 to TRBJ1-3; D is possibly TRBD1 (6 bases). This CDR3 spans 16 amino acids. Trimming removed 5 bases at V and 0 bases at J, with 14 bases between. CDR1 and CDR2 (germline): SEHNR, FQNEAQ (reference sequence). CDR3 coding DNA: TGTGCCAGCAGCCCCCAGAGGGGGAACTCTGGAAACACCATATATTTT. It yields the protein CASSPQRGNSGNTIYF.

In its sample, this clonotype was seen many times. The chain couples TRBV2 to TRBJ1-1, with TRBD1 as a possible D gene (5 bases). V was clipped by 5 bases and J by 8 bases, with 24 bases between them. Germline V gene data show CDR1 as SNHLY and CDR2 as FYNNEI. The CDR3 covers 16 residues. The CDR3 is CASSHVQETGEIEAFF. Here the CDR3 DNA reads TGTGCCAGCAGTCATGTTCAGGAAACAGGAGAGATAGAAGCTTTCTTT.

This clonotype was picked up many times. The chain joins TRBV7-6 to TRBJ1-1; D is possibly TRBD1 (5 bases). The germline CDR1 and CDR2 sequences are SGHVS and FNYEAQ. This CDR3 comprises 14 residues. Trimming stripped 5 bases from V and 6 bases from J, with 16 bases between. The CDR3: CASSPKGLFAEAFF. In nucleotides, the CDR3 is TGTGCCAGCAGCCCCAAGGGGTTGTTCGCTGAAGCTTTCTTT.

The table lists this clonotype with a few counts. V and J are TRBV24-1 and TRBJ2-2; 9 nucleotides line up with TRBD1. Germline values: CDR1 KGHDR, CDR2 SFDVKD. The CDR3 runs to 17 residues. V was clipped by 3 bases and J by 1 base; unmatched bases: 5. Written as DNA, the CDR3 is TGTGCCACCAGTGATCCAGACAGGGGGTGGAACACCGGGGAGCTGTTTTTT. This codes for CATSDPDRGWNTGELFF.

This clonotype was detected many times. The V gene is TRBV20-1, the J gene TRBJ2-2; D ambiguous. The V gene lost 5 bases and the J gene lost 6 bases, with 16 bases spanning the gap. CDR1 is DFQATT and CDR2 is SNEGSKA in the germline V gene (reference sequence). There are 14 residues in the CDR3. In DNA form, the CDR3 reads TGCAGTGCTGGGCCCCCTGGATGGCCCGGGGAGCTGTTTTTT. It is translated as CSAGPPGWPGELFF.

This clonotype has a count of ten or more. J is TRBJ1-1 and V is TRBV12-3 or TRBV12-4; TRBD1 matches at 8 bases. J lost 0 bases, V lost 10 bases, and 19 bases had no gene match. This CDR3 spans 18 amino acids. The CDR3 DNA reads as TGTGCCACCAGCGGGACAGGCCCTTCCCACACCATGAACACTGAAGCTTTCTTT. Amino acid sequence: CATSGTGPSHTMNTEAFF.

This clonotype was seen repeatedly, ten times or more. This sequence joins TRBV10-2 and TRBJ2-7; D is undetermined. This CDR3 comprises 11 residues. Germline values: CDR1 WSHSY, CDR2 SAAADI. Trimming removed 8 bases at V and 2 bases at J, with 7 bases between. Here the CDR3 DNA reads TGCGCCAGCGGGGTGGCCTACGAGCAGTACTTC. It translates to CASGVAYEQYF.

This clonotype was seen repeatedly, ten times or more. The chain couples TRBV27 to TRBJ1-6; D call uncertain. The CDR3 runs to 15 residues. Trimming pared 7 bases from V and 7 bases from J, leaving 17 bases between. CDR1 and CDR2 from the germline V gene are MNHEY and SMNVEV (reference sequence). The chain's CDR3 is CASKSRPSGNSPLHF. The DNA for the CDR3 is TGTGCCAGCAAAAGTAGGCCATCGGGGAATTCACCCCTCCACTTT.

Here the CDR3 DNA reads TGTGCCAGCTCACGTTCGTCGGGGGGTCACGAGCAGTACTTC. This gives the protein CASSRSSGGHEQYF. This chain links TRBV18 with TRBJ2-7, with 7 bases identical to TRBD2. The CDR3 totals 14 residues. V was clipped by 4 bases and J by 5 bases; unmatched bases: 8. Per germline, CDR1 KGHSH and CDR2 LQKENI.

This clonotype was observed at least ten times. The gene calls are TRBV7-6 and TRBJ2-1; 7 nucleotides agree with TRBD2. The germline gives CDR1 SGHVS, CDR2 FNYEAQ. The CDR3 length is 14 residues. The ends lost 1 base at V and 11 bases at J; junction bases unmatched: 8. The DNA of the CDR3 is TGTGCCAGCAGCTTAGGGGGAGGGTGGCCGAAGCAGTTCTTC. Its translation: CASSLGGGWPKQFF.

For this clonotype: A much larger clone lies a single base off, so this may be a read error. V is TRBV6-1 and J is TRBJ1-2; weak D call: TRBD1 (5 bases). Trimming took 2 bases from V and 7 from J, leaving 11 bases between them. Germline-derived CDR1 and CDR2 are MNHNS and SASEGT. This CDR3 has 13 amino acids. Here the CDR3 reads CASSEPVGGGYTF. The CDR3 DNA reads TGTGCCAGCAGTGAACCCGTTGGGGGTGGCTACACCTTC.

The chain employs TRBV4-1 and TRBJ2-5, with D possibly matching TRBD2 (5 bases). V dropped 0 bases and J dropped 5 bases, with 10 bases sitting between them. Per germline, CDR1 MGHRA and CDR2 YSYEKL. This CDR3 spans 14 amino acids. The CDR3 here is CASSQDPGWETQYF. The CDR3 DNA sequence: TGCGCCAGCAGCCAAGATCCGGGGTGGGAGACCCAGTACTTC.

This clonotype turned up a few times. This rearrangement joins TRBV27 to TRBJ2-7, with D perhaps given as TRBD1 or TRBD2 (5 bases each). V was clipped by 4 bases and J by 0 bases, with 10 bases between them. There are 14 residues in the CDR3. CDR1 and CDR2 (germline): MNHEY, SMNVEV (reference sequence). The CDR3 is CASSYLGTSYEQYF. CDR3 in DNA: TGTGCCAGCAGTTACCTAGGGACCTCCTACGAGCAGTACTTC.

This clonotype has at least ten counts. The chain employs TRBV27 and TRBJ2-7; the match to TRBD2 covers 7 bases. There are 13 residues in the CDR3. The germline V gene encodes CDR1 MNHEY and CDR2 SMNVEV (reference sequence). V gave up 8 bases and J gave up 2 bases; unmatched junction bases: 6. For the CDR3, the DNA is TGTGCCAGCTTGGGGCGGGAGACCTACGAGCAGTACTTC. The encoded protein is CASLGRETYEQYF.

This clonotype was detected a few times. The CDR3 sequence: CASSQDGVGAFF. Here the CDR3 DNA reads TGCGCCAGCAGCCAAGATGGGGTAGGGGCTTTCTTT. The chain couples TRBV4-3 to TRBJ1-1, with unresolved D. V gave up 0 bases and J gave up 11 bases, with 10 bases separating them. CDR1 is LGHNA and CDR2 is YSLEER in the germline V gene. The CDR3 extends over 12 amino acids.

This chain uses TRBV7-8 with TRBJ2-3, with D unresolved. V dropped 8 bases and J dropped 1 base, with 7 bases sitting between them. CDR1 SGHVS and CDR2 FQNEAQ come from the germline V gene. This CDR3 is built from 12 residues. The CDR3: CASSKGTDTQYF. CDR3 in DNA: TGTGCCAGCTCCAAGGGCACAGATACGCAGTATTTT.

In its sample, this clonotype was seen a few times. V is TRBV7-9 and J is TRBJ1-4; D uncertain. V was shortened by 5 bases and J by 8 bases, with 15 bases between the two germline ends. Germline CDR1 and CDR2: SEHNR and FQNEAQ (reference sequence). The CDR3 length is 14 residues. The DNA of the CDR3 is TGTGCCAGCAGCCGTTCGTGGGATGCGGAAAAACTGTTTTTT. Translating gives CASSRSWDAEKLFF. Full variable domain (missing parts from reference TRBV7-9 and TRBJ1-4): DTGVSQNPRHKITKRGQNVTFRCDPISEHNRLYWYRQTLGQGPEFLTYFQNEAQLEKSRLLSDRFSAERPKGSFSTLEIQRTEQGDSAMYLCASSRSWDAEKLFFGSGTQLSVL.

CDR3 in DNA: TGTGCCAGCAGTTACACAGGGGGCGACAATCAGCCCCAGCATTTT. This translates into CASSYTGGDNQPQHF. The chain is built from TRBV6-9 and TRBJ1-5; 9 bases match TRBD1. The CDR3 contains 15 residues. Germline V gives CDR1 MNHGY, CDR2 SVAAGI. J gave up 3 bases and V 3 bases, and 3 bases lay outside the gene matches.

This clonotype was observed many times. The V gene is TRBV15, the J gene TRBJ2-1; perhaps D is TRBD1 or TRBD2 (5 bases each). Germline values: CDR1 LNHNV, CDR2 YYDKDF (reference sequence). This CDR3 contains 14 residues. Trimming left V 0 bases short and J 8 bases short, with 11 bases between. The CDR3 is CATSRDSGSHEQFF. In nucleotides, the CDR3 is TGTGCCACCAGCAGAGATTCAGGGAGTCATGAGCAGTTCTTC.

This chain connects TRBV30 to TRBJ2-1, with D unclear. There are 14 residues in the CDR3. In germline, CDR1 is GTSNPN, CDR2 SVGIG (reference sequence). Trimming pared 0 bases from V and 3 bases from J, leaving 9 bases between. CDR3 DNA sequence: TGTGCCTGGAGTGTGAGGAGAATCTACAATGAGCAGTTCTTC. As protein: CAWSVRRIYNEQFF.

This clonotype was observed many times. CDR3: CASSRANTIYF. The CDR3 DNA reads TGTGCCAGCAGCAGGGCGAACACCATATATTTT. This chain joins TRBV7-2 and TRBJ1-3, with D uncertain. The germline CDR1 and CDR2 sequences are SGHTA and FQGNSA. This CDR3 has 11 amino acids. V was shortened by 5 bases and J by 7 bases, with 6 bases between the two germline ends.

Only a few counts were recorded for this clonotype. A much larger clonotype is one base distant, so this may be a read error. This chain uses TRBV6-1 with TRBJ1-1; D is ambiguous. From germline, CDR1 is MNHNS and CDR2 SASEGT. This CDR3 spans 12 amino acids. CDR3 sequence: CVSSPDTTEAFF. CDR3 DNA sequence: TGTGTCAGCAGCCCTGACACTACTGAAGCTTTCTTT.